These 29 T cell receptor beta chains were all obtained from the same sample, sequenced in a study of shared clonotypes between healthy human individuals. Generated by immunoSEQ multiplex PCR, the TCRdb table keeps only in-frame clones and is missing some. The sample holds 2 million to 2.5 million clones, 92% seen once. The source material was naive CD4+ T cells from PBMCs. Subset meaning: CD45RA+ positively selected. The receptors here all came from a man aged 18 to 35 in good health. Some clones in this sample may be carry-over from other donors' samples.

The chain couples TRBV7-8 to TRBJ1-6; possible D gene TRBD1, 5 bases. The CDR3 has 14 amino acids. Looked up from germline, CDR1 is SGHVS and CDR2 is FQNEAQ. Between the trimmed V and J ends, which lost 4 bases and 10 bases, there was a span of 14 bases. CDR3 sequence: CASSSQGPGSPLHF. For the CDR3, the DNA is TGTGCCAGCAGCTCCCAGGGTCCGGGGTCACCCCTCCACTTT.

This clone has just a few counts. The J gene is TRBJ1-2, the V gene TRBV5-5; D is ambiguous. This CDR3 comprises 13 residues. Trimming shortened V by 4 bases and J by 0 bases, and 7 bases separated the two germline ends. Germline V gene lookup returns CDR1 SGHKS and CDR2 YYEKEE (reference sequence). The chain's CDR3 is CASSRPANYGYTF. In DNA form, the CDR3 reads TGTGCCAGCAGCCGGCCGGCTAACTATGGCTACACCTTC.

The chain uses TRBV5-1 and TRBJ2-1, with 8 positions matching TRBD2. CDR1 and CDR2 (germline): SGHRS, YFSETQ. This CDR3 contains 20 residues. J was trimmed by 6 bases and V by 4 bases; bases with no gene match: 24. The CDR3 DNA is TGCGCCAGCAGCCGGACCGGGGGGGTGGCGGGAGTATCATTGGGCAATGAGCAGTTCTTC. Translation gives CASSRTGGVAGVSLGNEQFF.

The chain couples TRBV7-2 to TRBJ2-1; 13 nucleotides line up with TRBD2. The germline gives CDR1 SGHTA, CDR2 FQGNSA. The V segment lost 5 bases and the J segment 1 base; nucleotides outside the gene matches: 8. The CDR3 loop spans 18 amino acids. CDR3 sequence (DNA): TGTGCCAGCAGCGACGGACTAGCGGGGGCCATTTCCTACAATGAGCAGTTCTTC. As protein: CASSDGLAGAISYNEQFF.

The chain links TRBV7-2 to TRBJ2-5, with D possibly called TRBD1 or TRBD2 (5 bases each). V lost 7 bases and J 3 bases, leaving 15 bases between the germline ends. Germline-derived CDR1 and CDR2 are SGHTA and FQGNSA. The CDR3 loop spans 14 amino acids. The CDR3 DNA sequence: TGTGCCAGCACCACACGGGACGGCAAAGAGACCCAGTACTTC. Translated, it gives CASTTRDGKETQYF.

The CDR3 region has the DNA TGTGCCAGCAGCCCACGGGGAGGAGGGCGAGAGACCCAGTACTTC. This gives the protein CASSPRGGGRETQYF. The chain recombines TRBV7-2 with TRBJ2-5; D possibly corresponds to TRBD2 (6 bases). Looked up from germline, CDR1 is SGHTA and CDR2 is FQGNSA. The CDR3 is 15 amino acids. The V end was cut by 5 bases, the J end by 4 bases, with 17 bases between.

The chain joins TRBV7-3 to TRBJ2-2; D unresolved. This CDR3 has 13 amino acids. Germline CDR1 and CDR2: SGHTA and FQGTGA. The V gene lost 4 bases and the J gene lost 7 bases, with 10 bases spanning the gap. CDR3 region: CASSSLLGGELFF. CDR3 nucleotides: TGTGCCAGCAGCTCGCTACTCGGCGGGGAGCTGTTTTTT.

The V gene is TRBV29-1, the J gene TRBJ2-3; D not certain. The V and J ends lost 6 bases and 0 bases respectively, with 13 bases between them. Germline V lookup: CDR1 SQVTM, CDR2 ANQGSEA. The length of the CDR3 is 14 residues. This CDR3 reads CSVLTTSSTDTQYF. The CDR3 bases are TGCAGCGTATTGACAACCTCGAGCACAGATACGCAGTATTTT.

Here the CDR3 reads CASSDIYGTGINTEAFF. In DNA form, the CDR3 reads TGTGCCAGCAGTGACATCTATGGGACAGGGATTAACACTGAAGCTTTCTTT. The chain couples TRBV6-1 to TRBJ1-1, with 9 bases aligning to TRBD1. The CDR3 totals 17 residues. Germline V gene lookup returns CDR1 MNHNS and CDR2 SASEGT. With V trimmed by 3 bases and J by 2 bases, 10 bases remained unmatched.

The rearrangement links TRBV2 to TRBJ1-1; 10 bases line up with TRBD1. CDR3 length: 13 amino acids. The J segment lost 5 bases and the V segment lost 9 bases, leaving 6 bases of the junction unmatched. Germline loops: CDR1 SNHLY, CDR2 FYNNEI. CDR3 region: CARATGGGTEAFF. The CDR3 DNA reads as TGTGCCAGGGCGACAGGGGGCGGGACTGAAGCTTTCTTT.

The CDR3 here is CAISGVGLAGGPNVNEQFF. For the CDR3, the DNA is TGTGCCATCAGTGGGGTTGGACTAGCGGGAGGGCCTAATGTGAATGAGCAGTTCTTC. The rearrangement joins TRBV10-3 to TRBJ2-1, with 15 bases that match TRBD2. Unmatched junction bases numbered 14, after V lost 4 bases and J lost 7 bases. The CDR3 is made up of 19 amino acids. In germline, CDR1 is ENHRY, CDR2 SYGVKD.

This chain uses TRBV11-3 with TRBJ2-2; either TRBD1 or TRBD2 may fit D (6 bases each). The CDR3 is 17 residues long. The V and J ends lost 3 bases and 0 bases respectively, with 14 bases between them. CDR1 SGHNT and CDR2 YENEEA come from the germline V gene. CDR3 amino acids: CASSLGAGRANTGELFF. The DNA for the CDR3 is TGTGCCAGCAGCTTGGGGGCGGGACGAGCGAACACCGGGGAGCTGTTTTTT.

This chain joins TRBV30 and TRBJ2-7, with a weak D call TRBD2 (6 bases). Germline loops: CDR1 GTSNPN, CDR2 SVGIG (reference sequence). V lost 8 bases to trimming and J lost 2 bases, with 16 bases between them. CDR3 size: 13 residues. CDR3 amino acids: CALSGTGTYEQYF. Here the CDR3 DNA reads TGTGCCCTTTCCGGGACTGGGACCTACGAGCAGTACTTC.

The chain uses TRBV10-1 and TRBJ2-7; 11 positions agree with TRBD2. CDR3 length: 15 residues. Trimming took 0 bases from V and 6 from J; bases not matched to a gene: 4. Germline V gene sequence: CDR1 WNHNN, CDR2 SYGVQD (reference sequence). The CDR3 protein is CASSESLAGAPEQYF. CDR3 coding DNA: TGCGCCAGCAGTGAGTCACTAGCGGGAGCCCCCGAGCAGTACTTC.

With respect to this clone: Other DNA sequences in the sample encode the same CDR3. This sequence joins TRBV5-1 and TRBJ1-1; D is uncertain. In germline, CDR1 is SGHRS, CDR2 YFSETQ. Trimming stripped 0 bases from V and 1 base from J, with 4 bases between. This CDR3 is 13 amino acids long. In DNA form, the CDR3 reads TGCGCCAGCAGCTTGGGGGCGAACACTGAAGCTTTCTTT. Translation: CASSLGANTEAFF.

This sequence joins TRBV7-2 and TRBJ2-7; D is unclear. Between the trimmed V and J ends, which lost 2 bases and 5 bases, there was a span of 16 bases. Germline CDR1 SGHTA, CDR2 FQGNSA. The CDR3 extends over 15 amino acids. CDR3 coding DNA: TGTGCCAGCAGCTTACTGGGTCCCATAGCCCACGAGCAGTACTTC. Protein: CASSLLGPIAHEQYF.

This rearrangement joins TRBV19 to TRBJ2-1; 10 nucleotides align to TRBD2. Losses at the gene ends were 5 bases for V and 6 bases for J; bases not matched to a gene: 10. This CDR3 is 16 amino acids long. Germline assignment: CDR1 LNHDA and CDR2 SQIVND (reference sequence). Here the CDR3 DNA reads TGTGCCAGTAGTCCCCATCTAGCGGGAGAGGGCAATGAGCAGTTCTTC. It codes for CASSPHLAGEGNEQFF.

This chain joins TRBV10-3 and TRBJ1-5; D unresolved. V gave up 4 bases and J gave up 4 bases, with 5 bases separating them. This CDR3 comprises 12 residues. Germline-derived CDR1 and CDR2 are ENHRY and SYGVKD. The DNA for the CDR3 is TGTGCCATCAGTGGCCGAAATCAGCCCCAGCATTTT. Its translation is CAISGRNQPQHF.

This chain links TRBV28 with TRBJ2-3; D is undetermined. V gave up 6 bases and J gave up 0 bases, with 16 bases separating them. This CDR3 has 16 amino acids. CDR1 MDHEN and CDR2 SYDVKM come from the germline V gene. CDR3 sequence (DNA): TGTGCCAGCAGCTCACTGGCAGGTACTAGCACAGATACGCAGTATTTT. Residues: CASSSLAGTSTDTQYF.

J is TRBJ1-3 and V is TRBV5-6, with D possibly being TRBD1 (6 bases). Germline assignment: CDR1 SGHDT and CDR2 YYEEEE. The V and J ends lost 1 base and 0 bases respectively, with 14 bases between them. The CDR3 extends over 17 amino acids. CDR3 nucleotide sequence: TGTGCCAGCAGCTTGTCGCCAGGGGAACTCTCTGGAAACACCATATATTTT. This codes for CASSLSPGELSGNTIYF.

The chain recombines TRBV10-3 with TRBJ2-2; TRBD1 agrees at 7 bases. V lost 2 bases to trimming and J lost 5 bases; unmatched junction nucleotides: 8. The CDR3 contains 16 residues. Germline CDR1 is ENHRY and CDR2 is SYGVKD. CDR3 in amino acids: CAISETTTGPTGELFF. As DNA, the CDR3 is TGTGCCATCAGTGAGACCACGACAGGGCCGACCGGGGAGCTGTTTTTT.

This rearrangement joins TRBV2 to TRBJ1-1; TRBD1 matches 7 bases. The CDR3 loop spans 13 amino acids. The V gene's germline CDR1 is SNHLY and CDR2 FYNNEI. J lost 4 bases, V lost 5 bases, and 4 bases had no gene match. The CDR3 nucleotides are TGTGCCAGCAGTCGGGCAGGGGGCACTGAAGCTTTCTTT. Protein sequence: CASSRAGGTEAFF.

V is TRBV28 and J is TRBJ2-3; the D gene is possibly TRBD2 (5 bases). CDR3 length: 17 residues. Per the germline V gene, CDR1 is MDHEN and CDR2 is SYDVKM. V was trimmed by 2 bases and J by 0 bases, leaving 15 bases between them. CDR3 sequence (DNA): TGTGCCAGCAGTTTACTCCCTGGTAGCGCCAGCACAGATACGCAGTATTTT. It yields the protein CASSLLPGSASTDTQYF.

V and J are TRBV28 and TRBJ1-2; a weak D match, TRBD1 (6 bases). Germline V gene lookup returns CDR1 MDHEN and CDR2 SYDVKM. This CDR3 is 12 amino acids long. V lost 10 bases and J 8 bases, leaving 17 bases between the germline ends. CDR3 in DNA: TGTGCCACCCAGACGCAGGGGAAAGGCTACACCTTC. Encoded protein: CATQTQGKGYTF.

This clone occurred a few times. At the DNA level, this CDR3 is encoded by other sequences in the same sample as well. This chain connects TRBV5-1 to TRBJ1-1; D unresolved. The CDR3 loop spans 13 amino acids. Germline V lookup: CDR1 SGHRS, CDR2 YFSETQ. V was trimmed by 4 bases and J by 1 base, leaving 8 bases between them. In DNA form, the CDR3 reads TGCGCCAGCAGCCTCGGCTCGAACACTGAAGCTTTCTTT. Its protein product is CASSLGSNTEAFF.

This chain connects TRBV7-2 to TRBJ2-1; D perhaps matches TRBD2 (5 bases). This CDR3 comprises 14 residues. CDR1 and CDR2 from the germline V gene are SGHTA and FQGNSA. Trimming pared 6 bases from V and 0 bases from J, leaving 9 bases between. Written as DNA, the CDR3 is TGTGCCAGCAGGCCGGGGAGCTCCTACAATGAGCAGTTCTTC. Translating gives CASRPGSSYNEQFF.

V gene TRBV25-1 combines with J gene TRBJ2-1, with 11 bases that match TRBD2. J was trimmed by 10 bases and V by 5 bases; bases with no gene match: 4. Germline V gives CDR1 MGHDK, CDR2 SYGVNS. This CDR3 has 13 amino acids. The CDR3 DNA follows: TGTGCCAGCAGTTCTAGCGGGAGGTACGAGCAGTTCTTC. As protein: CASSSSGRYEQFF.

The V and J genes are TRBV7-2 and TRBJ2-7, with TRBD2 matching over 7 bases. The CDR3 spans 15 residues. Germline V gene lookup returns CDR1 SGHTA and CDR2 FQGNSA. V dropped 5 bases and J dropped 4; count of bases not matched to a gene: 11. CDR3 loop: CASSIERGPTYEQYF. For the CDR3, the DNA is TGTGCCAGCAGCATTGAGCGGGGACCCACGTACGAGCAGTACTTC.

V and J are TRBV5-1 and TRBJ1-3; TRBD1 aligns across 10 bases. With 1 base clipped from V and 1 base from J, the junction kept 2 bases outside the gene matches. The CDR3 is 16 residues long. Germline CDR1 reads SGHRS; CDR2 reads YFSETQ. The CDR3 is CASSLMGQGSGNTIYF. CDR3 coding DNA: TGCGCCAGCAGCTTGATGGGACAGGGGTCTGGAAACACCATATATTTT.